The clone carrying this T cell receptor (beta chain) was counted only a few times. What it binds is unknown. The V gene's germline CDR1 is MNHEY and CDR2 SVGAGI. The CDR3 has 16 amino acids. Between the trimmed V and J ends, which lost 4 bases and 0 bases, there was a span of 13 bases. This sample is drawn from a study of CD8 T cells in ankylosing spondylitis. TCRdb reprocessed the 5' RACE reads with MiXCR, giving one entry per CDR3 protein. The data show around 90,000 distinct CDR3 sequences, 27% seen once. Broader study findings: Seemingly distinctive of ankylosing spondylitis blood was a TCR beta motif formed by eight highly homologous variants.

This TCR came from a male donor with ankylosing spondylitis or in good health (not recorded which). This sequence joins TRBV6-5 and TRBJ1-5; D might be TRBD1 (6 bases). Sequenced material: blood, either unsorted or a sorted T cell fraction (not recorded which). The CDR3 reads CASSWRGAYSNQPQHF. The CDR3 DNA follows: TGTGCCAGCAGTTGGCGGGGGGCTTATAGCAATCAGCCCCAGCATTTT.